This entry lists 21 T cell receptor beta chains sequenced from one sample in a study of T cell changes during pregnancy in multiple sclerosis. Sequencing was performed with immunoSEQ multiplex PCR; in TCRdb, only in-frame clones are kept and a portion is missing. Seen here are roughly 27,000 clones, roughly 90% observed once, and the top ten hold 8.3%. The sequences come from CD8+ T cells from peripheral blood mononuclear cells, collected in the second trimester of pregnancy. The receptors come from a female donor with multiple sclerosis, enrolled in a pregnancy study.

In DNA, the CDR3 is TGTGCCAGCAGCCAAGATGGTCCCGGGGGGGCTGGTACGCAGTATTTT. Translation gives CASSQDGPGGAGTQYF. The V call is TRBV4-2, the J call TRBJ2-3, with 8 positions matching TRBD2. CDR3 size: 16 residues. Germline V lookup: CDR1 LGHNA, CDR2 YNFKEQ. The trim removed 0 bases at V and 8 bases at J, leaving 10 bases unmatched.

The rearrangement joins TRBV6-5 to TRBJ1-6, with 7 bases that match TRBD1. The V and J ends lost 5 bases and 7 bases, in that order; junction bases with no gene match: 5. This CDR3 has 14 residues. Germline V gives CDR1 MNHEY, CDR2 SVGAGI. Here the CDR3 DNA reads TGTGCCAGCAGTCCCGGGACAGAGAATTCACCCCTCCACTTT. Amino acids: CASSPGTENSPLHF.

The chain couples TRBV6-5 to TRBJ2-7; 11 bases line up with TRBD2. The CDR3 consists of 13 residues. V lost 8 bases, J lost 1 base, and 1 base stayed unmatched. Germline V lookup: CDR1 MNHEY, CDR2 SVGAGI. The DNA for the CDR3 is TGTGCCAGCCGGACTAGCGGGTCCTACGAGCAGTACTTC. It translates to CASRTSGSYEQYF.

The chain is built from TRBV6-5 and TRBJ1-1; no reliable D call. Per germline, CDR1 MNHEY and CDR2 SVGAGI. The V end lost 2 bases, the J end lost 1 base, and 8 bases lay between the germline ends. The CDR3 runs 14 residues. In DNA form, the CDR3 reads TGTGCCAGCAGTTACAGGGAGGGGAACACTGAAGCTTTCTTT. Translated, it gives CASSYREGNTEAFF.

The chain combines TRBV21-1 with TRBJ1-2. TRBV21-1 is a listed pseudogene. This CDR3 spans 15 amino acids. The chain's CDR3 is CASSTTRRTRRGYTF. The CDR3, as DNA: TGTGCCAGCAGCACAACCAGGAGAACTCGGAGGGGCTACACCTTC.

The V call is TRBV19, the J call TRBJ1-1; 11 bases align to TRBD1. CDR1 is LNHDA, CDR2 SQIVND, per germline (reference sequence). This CDR3 is built from 18 residues. Trimming at V came to 2 bases and at J to 0 bases, leaving 8 bases not matched to a gene. The CDR3: CASSIYGTGGRMNTEAFF. CDR3 DNA sequence: TGTGCCAGTAGTATATACGGGACAGGGGGGAGAATGAACACTGAAGCTTTCTTT.

The V and J genes are TRBV2 and TRBJ1-1; 7 positions agree with TRBD1. Germline V gene lookup returns CDR1 SNHLY and CDR2 FYNNEI. The ends lost 7 bases at V and 4 bases at J; junction bases unmatched: 9. CDR3 length: 14 amino acids. CDR3 amino acids: CASTRQGFFTEAFF. The CDR3 DNA reads as TGTGCCAGCACTAGACAGGGATTCTTCACTGAAGCTTTCTTT.

V and J are TRBV10-3 and TRBJ1-2; D gene unclear. The CDR3 spans 13 residues. From germline, CDR1 is ENHRY and CDR2 SYGVKD. V dropped 8 bases and J dropped 2 bases, with 12 bases sitting between them. The CDR3 DNA is TGTGCCATCCCATCGGGAGGAAACTATGGCTACACCTTC. Translation gives CAIPSGGNYGYTF.

This clone has just one count. This chain links TRBV30 with TRBJ1-1, with D unclear. Germline V gene data show CDR1 as GTSNPN and CDR2 as SVGIG (reference sequence). Trimming stripped 2 bases from V and 4 bases from J, with 11 bases between. This CDR3 region has 13 residues. The CDR3 loop reads CAWSLEGGTEAFF. The CDR3 nucleotides read TGTGCCTGGAGTCTTGAGGGTGGCACTGAAGCTTTCTTT.

This chain joins TRBV6-5 and TRBJ2-7; D is unresolved. The CDR3 length is 12 residues. Looked up from germline, CDR1 is MNHEY and CDR2 is SVGAGI. The V end lost 9 bases, the J end lost 2 bases, and 11 bases lay between the germline ends. Here the CDR3 DNA reads TGTGCCAGTAACCTGGGCCCCTACGAGCAGTACTTC. It codes for CASNLGPYEQYF.

The genes are TRBV4-3 and TRBJ1-2; 9 bases match TRBD1. Germline V lookup: CDR1 LGHNA, CDR2 YSLEER. Unmatched junction bases numbered 7, after V lost 0 bases and J lost 5 bases. The length of the CDR3 is 16 residues. The DNA of the CDR3 is TGCGCCAGCAGCCAAGATTGGGGAGACAGGGGGTATGGCTACACCTTC. Residues: CASSQDWGDRGYGYTF.

This rearrangement joins TRBV30 to TRBJ2-4, with unresolved D. The ends were cut back, 0 bases at V and 8 bases at J, with 11 bases in the middle. The V gene's germline CDR1 is GTSNPN and CDR2 SVGIG (reference sequence). The CDR3 runs 13 residues. The CDR3: CAWSVAHQDIQYF. The CDR3 nucleotides are TGTGCCTGGAGTGTAGCTCATCAGGACATTCAGTACTTC.

The chain couples TRBV5-6 to TRBJ2-5, with TRBD2 matching over 13 bases. V was pared by 4 bases and J by 3 bases, with 6 bases of the junction left unmatched. This CDR3 has 16 amino acids. The V gene's germline CDR1 is SGHDT and CDR2 YYEEEE. The CDR3 region is CASSLGLAGAKETQYF. CDR3 nucleotides: TGTGCCAGCAGCCTAGGACTAGCGGGGGCCAAAGAGACCCAGTACTTC.

This chain joins TRBV4-1 and TRBJ2-2, with a weak D call TRBD1 (6 bases). The CDR3 loop spans 16 amino acids. Trimming shortened V by 3 bases and J by 4 bases, and 15 bases separated the two germline ends. The germline gives CDR1 MGHRA, CDR2 YSYEKL. CDR3 nucleotides: TGCGCCAGCAGCCATCATAGAGACAGGAGCACCGGGGAGCTGTTTTTT. This encodes CASSHHRDRSTGELFF.

This clone was seen only a few times. The chain combines TRBV27 with TRBJ1-1, with D unresolved. V lost 1 base, J lost 1 base, and 10 bases lay in between. Germline V CDR1 and CDR2: MNHEY, SMNVEV (reference sequence). This CDR3 spans 15 amino acids. DNA of the CDR3: TGTGCCAGCAGTTTATTGGGCAGCGGGAACACTGAAGCTTTCTTT. Residues: CASSLLGSGNTEAFF.

In DNA, the CDR3 is TGCGCCAGCAGCCATACACAGGGGAACACTGAAGCTTTCTTT. Protein: CASSHTQGNTEAFF. This chain links TRBV4-1 with TRBJ1-1; perhaps TRBD1 as D (6 bases). The germline V and J ends were trimmed by 3 bases and 1 base, with 9 bases remaining between them. The CDR3 spans 14 residues. Per germline, CDR1 MGHRA and CDR2 YSYEKL.

The chain links TRBV4-1 to TRBJ2-3; TRBD2 aligns across 8 bases. V shed 2 bases, J shed 5 bases, and the junction held 9 bases outside the gene matches. The germline V gene encodes CDR1 MGHRA and CDR2 YSYEKL. The CDR3 is 16 residues long. This chain's CDR3 is CASSQIHGGALDTQYF. CDR3 bases: TGCGCCAGCAGCCAAATCCACGGGGGGGCTCTAGATACGCAGTATTTT.

The J gene is TRBJ2-2, the V gene TRBV4-1; D is possibly TRBD2 (5 bases). Germline CDR1 and CDR2: MGHRA and YSYEKL. Trimming stripped 0 bases from V and 6 bases from J, with 11 bases between. This CDR3 has 15 residues. The CDR3 sequence: CASSQDPSPPGELFF. CDR3 nucleotides: TGCGCCAGCAGCCAAGATCCTAGCCCCCCCGGGGAGCTGTTTTTT.

The chain recombines TRBV5-6 with TRBJ2-1; 7 positions agree with TRBD2. Germline loops: CDR1 SGHDT, CDR2 YYEEEE. Losses at the gene ends were 4 bases for V and 4 bases for J; bases not matched to a gene: 5. The CDR3 is 14 residues long. The CDR3 spells CASSPGGVYNEQFF. The CDR3 DNA reads TGTGCCAGCAGCCCGGGGGGAGTTTACAATGAGCAGTTCTTC.

V and J are TRBV6-1 and TRBJ1-2; TRBD1 aligns across 7 bases. Unmatched junction bases numbered 14, after V lost 1 base and J lost 6 bases. There are 17 residues in the CDR3. From germline, CDR1 is MNHNS and CDR2 SASEGT. CDR3 amino acids: CASSEEAGGGDIDGYTF. CDR3 DNA: TGTGCCAGCAGTGAAGAAGCAGGGGGAGGCGATATAGATGGCTACACCTTC.

This rearrangement joins TRBV15 to TRBJ1-4; a possible D gene is TRBD1 (5 bases). Germline-derived CDR1 and CDR2 are LNHNV and YYDKDF (reference sequence). Trimming left V 0 bases short and J 12 bases short, with 20 bases between. The CDR3 has 16 residues. In DNA, the CDR3 is TGTGCCACCAGCAGAGATCTGGAGGGGCCCTTAAAACAACTGTTTTTT. Translation gives CATSRDLEGPLKQLFF.